Detailed here is one T cell receptor (beta chain). This sample was included in a study of blood T cell repertoires in COVID-19. Germline CDR1 is MNHEY and CDR2 is SMNVEV (reference sequence). The CDR3 contains 17 residues. With V trimmed by 5 bases and J by 5 bases, 14 bases remained unmatched. Using immunoSEQ multiplex PCR, the repertoire was profiled, and TCRdb retains in-frame clones only, with some absent. This table has about 220,000 clones, around 83% appearing once. The J gene is TRBJ1-2, the V gene TRBV27, with 10 bases identical to TRBD1. The receptor was derived from a man in his forties or fifties who had recovered from COVID-19. The sample taken for sequencing was peripheral blood. In DNA, the CDR3 is TGTGCCAGCAGTAGATCGACAGGGGGCCTCCTCCCATATGGCTACACCTTC. Translated, it gives CASSRSTGGLLPYGYTF.